The source of this T cell receptor (beta chain) is a study of T cell responses to AZD1222 COVID-19 vaccine. The table came from immunoSEQ multiplex PCR; TCRdb's copy has only in-frame clones and leaves some out. The sample consists of around 67,000 clones, approximately 81% of them appearing once. Trimming removed 4 bases at V and 3 bases at J, with 10 bases between. Germline-derived CDR1 and CDR2 are SNHLY and FYNNEI. The CDR3 sequence is 14 residues long. The chain links TRBV2 to TRBJ1-5; D gene ambiguous. Sequenced material: peripheral blood, taken on day 0 of AZD1222 vaccination. The sequence was collected from an adult in good health. The DNA of the CDR3 is TGTGCCAGCAGTGCCGGGCCAAACAATCAGCCCCAGCATTTT. This sequence encodes CASSAGPNNQPQHF. Together with reference TRBV2 and TRBJ1-5, the CDR3 gives the full variable domain: EPEVTQTPSHQVTQMGQEVILRCVPISNHLYFYWYRQILGQKVEFLVSFYNNEISEKSEIFDDQFSVERPDGSNFTLKIRSTKLEDSAMYFCASSAGPNNQPQHFGDGTRLSIL.